This T cell receptor beta chain was identified during a study of beta chain features in type 1 diabetes. Study information: When patients were set against healthy donors, age, gender and cell yields were similar.

Since all of the isolated RNA was reverse transcribed, expressed TCRB transcripts were what got sequenced. The average read count of naive, central memory and regulatory T cell samples was around 3.6 million. The method was immunoSEQ multiplex PCR; TCRdb's version includes in-frame clones alone and lacks a portion of them. The repertoire includes about half a million clones, around 28% of them detected once, and more than 0.055% sits in the top ten. This clone was seen only a few times. Its antigen remains unidentified. The study's findings and limits: Patients showed naive, central memory and Treg TCRB repertoires that appeared more similar than those of healthy donors.

CDR1 SGDLS and CDR2 YYNGEE come from the germline V gene. J was trimmed by 5 bases and V by 4 bases; bases with no gene match: 7. This CDR3 is built from 15 residues. Sequencing was performed on naive CD4+ T cells from blood. V usage is TRBV9 and J usage is TRBJ2-3, with 10 positions matching TRBD2. The receptor's source is a man aged 18 to 30 in good health. CDR3 residues: CASSPSGSWGDTQYF. CDR3 sequence (DNA): TGTGCCAGCAGCCCTAGCGGGAGCTGGGGAGATACGCAGTATTTT.